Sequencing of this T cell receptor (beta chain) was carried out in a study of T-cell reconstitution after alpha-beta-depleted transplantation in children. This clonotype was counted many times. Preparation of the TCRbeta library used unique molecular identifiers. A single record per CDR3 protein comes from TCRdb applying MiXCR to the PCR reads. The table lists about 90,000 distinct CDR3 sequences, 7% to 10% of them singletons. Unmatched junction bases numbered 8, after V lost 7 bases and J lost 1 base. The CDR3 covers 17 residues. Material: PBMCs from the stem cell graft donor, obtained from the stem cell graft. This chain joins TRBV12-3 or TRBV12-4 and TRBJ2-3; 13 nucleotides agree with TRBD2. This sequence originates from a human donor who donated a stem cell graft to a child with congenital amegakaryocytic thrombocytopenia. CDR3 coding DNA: TGTGCCAGCAACATATTTGGACTAGCGGGGGGCACAGATACGCAGTATTTT. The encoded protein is CASNIFGLAGGTDTQYF.